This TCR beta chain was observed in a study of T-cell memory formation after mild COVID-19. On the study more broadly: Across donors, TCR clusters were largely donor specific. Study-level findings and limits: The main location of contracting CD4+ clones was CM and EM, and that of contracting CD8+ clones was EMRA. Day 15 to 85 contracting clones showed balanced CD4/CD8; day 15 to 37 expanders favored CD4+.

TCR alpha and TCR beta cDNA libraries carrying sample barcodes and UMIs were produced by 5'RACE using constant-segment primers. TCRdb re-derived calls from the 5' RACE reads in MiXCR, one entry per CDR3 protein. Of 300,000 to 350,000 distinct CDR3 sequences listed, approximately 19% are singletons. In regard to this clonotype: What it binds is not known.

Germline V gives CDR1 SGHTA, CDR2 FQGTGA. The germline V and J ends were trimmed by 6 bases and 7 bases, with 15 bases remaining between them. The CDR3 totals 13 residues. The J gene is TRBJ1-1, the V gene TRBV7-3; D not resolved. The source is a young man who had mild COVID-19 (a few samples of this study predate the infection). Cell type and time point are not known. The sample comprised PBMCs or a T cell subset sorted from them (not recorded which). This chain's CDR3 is CASSPGWGVEAFF. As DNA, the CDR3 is TGTGCCAGCAGTCCGGGGTGGGGAGTTGAAGCTTTCTTT.